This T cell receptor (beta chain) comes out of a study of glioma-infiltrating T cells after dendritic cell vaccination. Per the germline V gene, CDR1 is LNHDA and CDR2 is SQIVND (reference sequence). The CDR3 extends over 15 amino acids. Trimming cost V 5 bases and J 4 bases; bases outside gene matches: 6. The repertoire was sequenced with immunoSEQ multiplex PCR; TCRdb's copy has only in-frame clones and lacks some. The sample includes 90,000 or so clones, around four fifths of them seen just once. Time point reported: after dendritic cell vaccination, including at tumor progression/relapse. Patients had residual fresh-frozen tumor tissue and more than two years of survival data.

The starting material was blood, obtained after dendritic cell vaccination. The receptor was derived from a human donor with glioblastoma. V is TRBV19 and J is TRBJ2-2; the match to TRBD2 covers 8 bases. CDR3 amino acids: CASSLGLVSTGELFF. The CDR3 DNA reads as TGTGCCAGTAGTCTGGGACTAGTGAGCACCGGGGAGCTGTTTTTT.